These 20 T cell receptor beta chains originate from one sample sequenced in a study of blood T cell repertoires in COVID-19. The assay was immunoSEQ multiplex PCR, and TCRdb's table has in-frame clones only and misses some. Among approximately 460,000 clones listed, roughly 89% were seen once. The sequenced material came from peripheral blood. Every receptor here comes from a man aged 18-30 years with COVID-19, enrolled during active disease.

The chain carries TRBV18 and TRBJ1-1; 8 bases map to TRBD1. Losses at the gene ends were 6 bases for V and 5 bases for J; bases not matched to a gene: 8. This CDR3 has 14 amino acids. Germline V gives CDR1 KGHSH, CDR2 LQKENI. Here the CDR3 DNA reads TGTGCCAGCTCCCAGGGGGCTGGGGAGACTGAAGCTTTCTTT. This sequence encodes CASSQGAGETEAFF.

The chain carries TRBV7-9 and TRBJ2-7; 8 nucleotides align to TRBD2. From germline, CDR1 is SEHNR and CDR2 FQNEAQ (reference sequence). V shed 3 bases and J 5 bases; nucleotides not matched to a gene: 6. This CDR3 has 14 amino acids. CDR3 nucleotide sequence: TGTGCCAGCAGCTTGGACGGGGGGGCGAACGAGCAGTACTTC. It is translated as CASSLDGGANEQYF.

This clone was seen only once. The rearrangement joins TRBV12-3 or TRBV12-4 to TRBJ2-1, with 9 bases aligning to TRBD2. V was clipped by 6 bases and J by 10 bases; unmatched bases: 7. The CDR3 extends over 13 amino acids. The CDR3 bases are TGTGCCAGCAGGCAGCGGGAGGAAGGGGAGCAGTTCTTC. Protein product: CASRQREEGEQFF.

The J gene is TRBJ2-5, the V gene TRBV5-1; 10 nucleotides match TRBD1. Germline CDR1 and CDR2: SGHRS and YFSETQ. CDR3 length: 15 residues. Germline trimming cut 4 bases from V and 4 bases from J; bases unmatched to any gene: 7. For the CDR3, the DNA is TGCGCCAGCAGCACGACAGGGGGCTCTGGAGAGACCCAGTACTTC. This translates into CASSTTGGSGETQYF.

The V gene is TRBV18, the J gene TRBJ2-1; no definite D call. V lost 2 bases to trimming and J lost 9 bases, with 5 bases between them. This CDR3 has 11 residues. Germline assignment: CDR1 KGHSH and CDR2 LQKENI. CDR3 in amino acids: CASSPSVEQFF. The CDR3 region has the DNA TGTGCCAGCTCACCATCGGTTGAGCAGTTCTTC.

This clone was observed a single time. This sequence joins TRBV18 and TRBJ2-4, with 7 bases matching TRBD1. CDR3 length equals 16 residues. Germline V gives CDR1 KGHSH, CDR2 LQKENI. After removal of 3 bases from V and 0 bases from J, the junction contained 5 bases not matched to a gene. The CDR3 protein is CASSPGTDLAKNIQYF. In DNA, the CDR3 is TGTGCCAGCTCACCTGGGACAGATCTAGCCAAAAACATTCAGTACTTC.

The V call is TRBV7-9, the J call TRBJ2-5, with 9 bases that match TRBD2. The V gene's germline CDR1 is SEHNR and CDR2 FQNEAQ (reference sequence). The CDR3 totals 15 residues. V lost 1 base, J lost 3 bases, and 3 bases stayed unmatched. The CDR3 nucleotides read TGTGCCAGCAGCTTAGTCTTAGCGGGGGAAGAGACCCAGTACTTC. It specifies CASSLVLAGEETQYF.

The DNA for the CDR3 is TGTGCCAGTAGGAGCGGTTTGAACACAGATACGCAGTATTTT. Translation gives CASRSGLNTDTQYF. The chain has TRBV19 and TRBJ2-3, with a tentative D call TRBD2 (5 bases). In germline, CDR1 is LNHDA, CDR2 SQIVND (reference sequence). The V and J ends lost 6 bases and 2 bases respectively, with 12 bases between them. This CDR3 has 14 amino acids.

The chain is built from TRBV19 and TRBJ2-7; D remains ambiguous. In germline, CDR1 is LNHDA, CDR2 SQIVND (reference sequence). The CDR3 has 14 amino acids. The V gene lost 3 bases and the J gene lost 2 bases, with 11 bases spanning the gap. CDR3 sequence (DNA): TGTGCCAGTAGTATCCCCAACAGCCCCTACGAGCAGTACTTC. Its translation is CASSIPNSPYEQYF.

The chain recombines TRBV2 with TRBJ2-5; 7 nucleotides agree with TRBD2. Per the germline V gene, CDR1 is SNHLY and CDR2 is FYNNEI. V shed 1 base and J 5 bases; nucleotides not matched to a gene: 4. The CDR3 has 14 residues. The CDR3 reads CASSEVGGLETQYF. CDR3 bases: TGTGCCAGCAGTGAAGTGGGAGGGCTGGAGACCCAGTACTTC.

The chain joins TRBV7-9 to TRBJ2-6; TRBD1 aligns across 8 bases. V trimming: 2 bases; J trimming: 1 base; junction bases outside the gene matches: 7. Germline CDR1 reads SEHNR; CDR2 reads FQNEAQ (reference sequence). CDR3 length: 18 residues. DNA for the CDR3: TGTGCCAGCAGCTTAAACCAGGGGGCGTTTTCTGGGGCCAACGTCCTGACTTTC. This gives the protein CASSLNQGAFSGANVLTF.

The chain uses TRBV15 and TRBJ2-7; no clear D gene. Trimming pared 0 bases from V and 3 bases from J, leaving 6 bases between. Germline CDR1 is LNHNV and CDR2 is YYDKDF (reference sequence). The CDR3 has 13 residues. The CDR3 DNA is TGTGCCACCAGCAGAGATGTAAACTACGAGCAGTACTTC. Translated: CATSRDVNYEQYF. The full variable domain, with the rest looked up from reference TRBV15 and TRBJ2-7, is DAMVIQNPRYQVTQFGKPVTLSCSQTLNHNVMYWYQQKSSQAPKLLFHYYDKDFNNEADTPDNFQSRRPNTSFCFLDIRSPGLGDTAMYLCATSRDVNYEQYFGPGTRLTVT.

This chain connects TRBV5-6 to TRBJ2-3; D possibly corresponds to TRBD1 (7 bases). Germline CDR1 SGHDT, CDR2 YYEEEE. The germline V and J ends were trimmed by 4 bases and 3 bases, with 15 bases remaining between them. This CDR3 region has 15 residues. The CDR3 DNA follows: TGTGCCAGCAGCGCGGGACAGCTGACGACAGATACGCAGTATTTT. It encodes CASSAGQLTTDTQYF.

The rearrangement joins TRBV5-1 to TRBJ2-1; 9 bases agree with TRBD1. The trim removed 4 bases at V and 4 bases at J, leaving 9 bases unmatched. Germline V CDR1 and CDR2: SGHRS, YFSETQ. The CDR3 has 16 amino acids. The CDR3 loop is CASSTAGTGTYNEQFF. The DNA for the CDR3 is TGCGCCAGCAGCACAGCGGGGACAGGGACGTACAATGAGCAGTTCTTC.

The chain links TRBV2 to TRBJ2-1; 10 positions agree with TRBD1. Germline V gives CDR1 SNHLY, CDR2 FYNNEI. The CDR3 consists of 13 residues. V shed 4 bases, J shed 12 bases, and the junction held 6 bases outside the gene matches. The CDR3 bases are TGTGCCAGCAGTGTGACAGGGGGCGCGGGGCAGTTCTTC. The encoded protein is CASSVTGGAGQFF.

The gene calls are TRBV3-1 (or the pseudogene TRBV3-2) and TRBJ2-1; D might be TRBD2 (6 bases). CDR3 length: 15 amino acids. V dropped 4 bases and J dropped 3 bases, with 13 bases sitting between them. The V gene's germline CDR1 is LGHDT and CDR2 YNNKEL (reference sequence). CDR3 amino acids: CASSPQGGGYNEQFF. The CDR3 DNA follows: TGTGCCAGCAGCCCGCAGGGAGGAGGCTACAATGAGCAGTTCTTC.

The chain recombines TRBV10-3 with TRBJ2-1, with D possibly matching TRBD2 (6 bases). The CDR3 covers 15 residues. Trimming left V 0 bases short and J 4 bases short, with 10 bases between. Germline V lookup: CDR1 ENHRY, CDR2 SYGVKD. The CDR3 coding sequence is TGTGCCATCAGTGAGTCAACGGGGGAGTACAATGAGCAGTTCTTC. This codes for CAISESTGEYNEQFF.

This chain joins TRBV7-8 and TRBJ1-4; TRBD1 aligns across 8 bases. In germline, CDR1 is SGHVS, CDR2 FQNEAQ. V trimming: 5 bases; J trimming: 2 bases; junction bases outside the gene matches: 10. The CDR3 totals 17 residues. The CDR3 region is CASSIDNYRGTNEKLFF. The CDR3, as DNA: TGTGCCAGCAGCATAGACAATTACAGGGGGACTAATGAAAAACTGTTTTTT.

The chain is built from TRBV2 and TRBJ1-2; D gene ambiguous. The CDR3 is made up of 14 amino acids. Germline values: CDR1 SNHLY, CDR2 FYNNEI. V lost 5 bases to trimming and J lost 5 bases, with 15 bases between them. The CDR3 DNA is TGTGCCAGCAGTTCATTCGATACGGGGTATGGCTACACCTTC. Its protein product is CASSSFDTGYGYTF.

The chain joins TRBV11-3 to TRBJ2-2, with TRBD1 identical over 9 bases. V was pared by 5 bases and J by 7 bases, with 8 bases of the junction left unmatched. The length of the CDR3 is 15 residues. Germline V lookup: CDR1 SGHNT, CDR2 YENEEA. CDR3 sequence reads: CASSLNRGLDGELFF. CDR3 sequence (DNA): TGTGCCAGCAGCCTTAACAGGGGGCTTGACGGGGAGCTGTTTTTT.